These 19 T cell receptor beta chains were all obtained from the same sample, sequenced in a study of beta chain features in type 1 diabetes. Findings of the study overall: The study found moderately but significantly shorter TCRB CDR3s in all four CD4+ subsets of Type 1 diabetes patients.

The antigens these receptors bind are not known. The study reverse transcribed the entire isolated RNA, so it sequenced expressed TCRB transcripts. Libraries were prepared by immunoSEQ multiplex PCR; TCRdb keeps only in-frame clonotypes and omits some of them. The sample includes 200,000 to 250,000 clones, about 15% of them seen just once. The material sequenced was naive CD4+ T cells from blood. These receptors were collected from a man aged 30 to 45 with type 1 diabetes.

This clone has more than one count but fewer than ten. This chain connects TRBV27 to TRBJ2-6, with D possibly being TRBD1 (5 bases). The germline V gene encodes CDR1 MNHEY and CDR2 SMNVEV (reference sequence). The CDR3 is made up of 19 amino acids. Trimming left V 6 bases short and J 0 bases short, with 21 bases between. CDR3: CASSPIQGLMGSGANVLTF. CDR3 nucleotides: TGTGCCAGCAGCCCTATCCAGGGCTTGATGGGCTCTGGGGCCAACGTCCTGACTTTC.

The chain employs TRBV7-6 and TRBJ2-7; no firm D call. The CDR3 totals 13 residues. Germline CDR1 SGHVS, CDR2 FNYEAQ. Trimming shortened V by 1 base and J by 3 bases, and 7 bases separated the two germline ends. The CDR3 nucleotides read TGTGCCAGCAGCTTAGGCCAGGACTACGAGCAGTACTTC. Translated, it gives CASSLGQDYEQYF.

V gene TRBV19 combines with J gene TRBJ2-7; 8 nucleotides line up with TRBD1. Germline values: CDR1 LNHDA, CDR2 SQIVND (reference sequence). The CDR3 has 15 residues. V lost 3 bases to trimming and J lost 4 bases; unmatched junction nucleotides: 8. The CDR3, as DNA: TGTGCCAGTAGTATTGCCGGGACAGGCCTTTACGAGCAGTACTTC. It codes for CASSIAGTGLYEQYF.

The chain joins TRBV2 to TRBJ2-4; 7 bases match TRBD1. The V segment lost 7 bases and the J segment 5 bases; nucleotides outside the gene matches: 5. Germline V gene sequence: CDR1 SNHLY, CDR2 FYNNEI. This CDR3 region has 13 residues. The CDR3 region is CASNRQGQNIQYF. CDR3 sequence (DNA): TGTGCCAGCAACAGACAGGGTCAAAACATTCAGTACTTC. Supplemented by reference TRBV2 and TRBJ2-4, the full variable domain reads EPEVTQTPSHQVTQMGQEVILRCVPISNHLYFYWYRQILGQKVEFLVSFYNNEISEKSEIFDDQFSVERPDGSNFTLKIRSTKLEDSAMYFCASNRQGQNIQYFGAGTRLSVL.

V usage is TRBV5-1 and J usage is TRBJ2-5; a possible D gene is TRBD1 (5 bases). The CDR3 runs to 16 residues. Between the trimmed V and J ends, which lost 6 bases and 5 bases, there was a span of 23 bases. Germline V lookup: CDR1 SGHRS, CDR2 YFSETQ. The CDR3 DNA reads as TGCGCCAGCACCGAAGGGGCAGGCGGTGGTTTGGAGACCCAGTACTTC. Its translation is CASTEGAGGGLETQYF.

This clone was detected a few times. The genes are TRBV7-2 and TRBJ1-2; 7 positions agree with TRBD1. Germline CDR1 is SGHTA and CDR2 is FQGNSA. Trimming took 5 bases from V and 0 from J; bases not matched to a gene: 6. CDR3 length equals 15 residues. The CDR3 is CASSPRGQTNYGYTF. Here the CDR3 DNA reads TGTGCCAGCAGCCCCCGGGGACAGACTAACTATGGCTACACCTTC.

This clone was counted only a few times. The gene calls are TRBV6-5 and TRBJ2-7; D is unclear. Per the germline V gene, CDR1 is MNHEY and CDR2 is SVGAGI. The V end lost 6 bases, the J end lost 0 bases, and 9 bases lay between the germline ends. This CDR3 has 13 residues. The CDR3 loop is CASSTTSSYEQYF. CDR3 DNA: TGTGCCAGCAGCACTACAAGCTCCTACGAGCAGTACTTC.

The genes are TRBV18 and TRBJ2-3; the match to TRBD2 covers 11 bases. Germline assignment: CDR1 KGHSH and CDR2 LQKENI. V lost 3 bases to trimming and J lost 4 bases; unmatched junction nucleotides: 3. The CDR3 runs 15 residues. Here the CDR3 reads CASSPVAGGSDTQYF. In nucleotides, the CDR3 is TGTGCCAGCTCACCTGTAGCGGGGGGGTCAGATACGCAGTATTTT.

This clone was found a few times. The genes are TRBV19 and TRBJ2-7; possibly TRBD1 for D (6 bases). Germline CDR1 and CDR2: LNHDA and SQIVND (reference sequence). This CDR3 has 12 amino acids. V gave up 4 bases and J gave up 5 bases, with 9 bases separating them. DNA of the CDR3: TGTGCCAGTAGTACCAGGGGCCACGAGCAGTACTTC. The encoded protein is CASSTRGHEQYF.

In DNA form, the CDR3 reads TGTGCCAGCTCTACGGGTCGGGCCAAAAACATTCAGTACTTC. It is translated as CASSTGRAKNIQYF. The chain combines TRBV7-9 with TRBJ2-4; D ambiguous. Germline lookup yields CDR1 SEHNR and CDR2 FQNEAQ (reference sequence). V dropped 8 bases and J dropped 1 base, with 12 bases sitting between them. The CDR3 has 14 amino acids.

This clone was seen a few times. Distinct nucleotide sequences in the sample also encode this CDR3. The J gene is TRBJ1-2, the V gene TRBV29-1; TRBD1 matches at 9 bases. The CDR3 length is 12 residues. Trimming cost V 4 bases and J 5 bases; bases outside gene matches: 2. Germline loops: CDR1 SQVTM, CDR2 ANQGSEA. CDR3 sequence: CSVGGQGYGYTF. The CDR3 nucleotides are TGCAGCGTTGGGGGACAGGGTTATGGCTACACCTTC.

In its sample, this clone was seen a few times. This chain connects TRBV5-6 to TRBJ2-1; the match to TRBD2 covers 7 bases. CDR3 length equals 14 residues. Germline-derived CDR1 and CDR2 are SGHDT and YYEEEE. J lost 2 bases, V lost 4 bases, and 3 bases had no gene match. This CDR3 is CASSVGLAYNEQFF. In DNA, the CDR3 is TGTGCCAGCAGCGTCGGACTAGCCTACAATGAGCAGTTCTTC.

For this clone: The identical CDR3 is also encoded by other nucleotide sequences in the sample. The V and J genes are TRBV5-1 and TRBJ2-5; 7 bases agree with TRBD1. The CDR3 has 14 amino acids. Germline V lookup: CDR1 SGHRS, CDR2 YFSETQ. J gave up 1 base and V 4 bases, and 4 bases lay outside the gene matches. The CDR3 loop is CASSPGTAQETQYF. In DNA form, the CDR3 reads TGCGCCAGCAGCCCCGGGACAGCCCAAGAGACCCAGTACTTC.

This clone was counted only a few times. CDR3 DNA sequence: TGTGCCAGCAGCTTAGAAGAGACAGGGGGGGGTACGCAGTATTTT. It translates to CASSLEETGGGTQYF. V usage is TRBV7-9 and J usage is TRBJ2-3; 9 nucleotides line up with TRBD1. The germline CDR1 and CDR2 sequences are SEHNR and FQNEAQ (reference sequence). Trimming cost V 1 base and J 8 bases; bases outside gene matches: 7. The CDR3 consists of 15 residues.

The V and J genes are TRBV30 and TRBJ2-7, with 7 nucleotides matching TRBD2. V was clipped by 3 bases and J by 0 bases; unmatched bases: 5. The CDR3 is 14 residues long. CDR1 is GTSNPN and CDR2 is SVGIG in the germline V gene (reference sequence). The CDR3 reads CAWREAGNSYEQYF. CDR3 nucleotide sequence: TGTGCCTGGAGGGAAGCGGGGAACTCCTACGAGCAGTACTTC.

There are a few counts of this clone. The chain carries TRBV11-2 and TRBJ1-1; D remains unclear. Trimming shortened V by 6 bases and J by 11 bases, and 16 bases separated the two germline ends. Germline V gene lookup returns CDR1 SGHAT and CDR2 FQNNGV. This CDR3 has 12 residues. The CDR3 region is CASRNAGIGAFF. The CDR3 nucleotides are TGTGCCAGCAGAAATGCGGGAATCGGCGCTTTCTTT.

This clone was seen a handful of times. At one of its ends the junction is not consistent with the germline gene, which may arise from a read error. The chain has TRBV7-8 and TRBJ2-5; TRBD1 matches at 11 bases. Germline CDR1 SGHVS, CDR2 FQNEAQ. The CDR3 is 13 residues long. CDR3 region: CASSFRDRGTLHF. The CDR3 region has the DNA TGTGCCAGCAGCTTCCGGGACAGGGGGACTCTCCACTTC.

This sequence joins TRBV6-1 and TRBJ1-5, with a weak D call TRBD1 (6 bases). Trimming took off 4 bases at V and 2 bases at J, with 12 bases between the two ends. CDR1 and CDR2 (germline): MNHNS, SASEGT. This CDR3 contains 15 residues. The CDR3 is CASSGDTLGNQPQHF. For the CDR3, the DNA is TGTGCCAGCAGTGGGGACACTCTGGGCAATCAGCCCCAGCATTTT.

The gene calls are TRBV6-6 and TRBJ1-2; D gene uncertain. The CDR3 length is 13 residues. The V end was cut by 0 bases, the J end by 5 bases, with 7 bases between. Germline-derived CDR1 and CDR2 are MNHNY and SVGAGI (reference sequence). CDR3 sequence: CASSYSAGYGYTF. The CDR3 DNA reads TGTGCCAGCAGTTACTCCGCAGGATATGGCTACACCTTC.